What follows are 8 T cell receptor beta chains derived from one specimen sequenced in a study of T cell responses to AZD1222 COVID-19 vaccine. Clones were read by immunoSEQ multiplex PCR, and TCRdb kept only the in-frame ones, dropping some. The sample gives 90,000 to 130,000 clones, around 93% of which show up once; 7.5% to 9% is in the top ten. This specimen consisted of peripheral blood, obtained on day 0 of AZD1222 vaccination. The origin of the receptors is an adult in good health.

The chain uses TRBV11-2 and TRBJ1-5; 9 bases line up with TRBD1. Trimming removed 2 bases from V and 3 bases from J; junction bases left unmatched: 5. The V gene's germline CDR1 is SGHAT and CDR2 FQNNGV. The length of the CDR3 is 16 residues. The CDR3 sequence is CASSLLGTGSNQPQHF. The CDR3 bases are TGTGCCAGCAGCTTATTGGGGACAGGGTCCAATCAGCCCCAGCATTTT.

V gene TRBV6-1 combines with J gene TRBJ1-6; possibly TRBD1 for D (5 bases). In germline, CDR1 is MNHNS, CDR2 SASEGT. The germline V and J ends were trimmed by 1 base and 11 bases, with 15 bases remaining between them. The CDR3 is 15 amino acids. The CDR3 DNA reads as TGTGCCAGCAGTGAAGAGGCAGGGAAGCGTCCACCCCTCCACTTT. It specifies CASSEEAGKRPPLHF.

The V gene is TRBV4-1, the J gene TRBJ2-2, with 8 bases lining up with TRBD2. The CDR3 has 16 residues. Per the germline V gene, CDR1 is MGHRA and CDR2 is YSYEKL. With 3 bases clipped from V and 5 bases from J, the junction kept 8 bases outside the gene matches. The CDR3 DNA reads as TGCGCCAGCAGCCAGGCGGGGGGCCAGGGAACCGGGGAGCTGTTTTTT. The encoded protein is CASSQAGGQGTGELFF.

The chain carries TRBV6-2 or TRBV6-3 and TRBJ2-7; D is perhaps TRBD2 (5 bases). V lost 2 bases to trimming and J lost 2 bases, with 10 bases between them. Germline V gives CDR1 MNHEY, CDR2 SVGEGT. The CDR3 extends over 14 amino acids. This CDR3 reads CASSYVGVTYEQYF. The CDR3 DNA is TGTGCCAGCAGTTACGTCGGGGTGACCTACGAGCAGTACTTC.

The rearrangement uses TRBV18 and TRBJ1-2, with D unresolved. The germline V and J ends were trimmed by 2 bases and 3 bases, with 7 bases remaining between them. This CDR3 comprises 13 residues. CDR1 and CDR2 from the germline V gene are KGHSH and LQKENI. The CDR3 DNA reads TGTGCCAGCTCACCATCGCAAGACTATGGCTACACCTTC. It codes for CASSPSQDYGYTF.

The genes are TRBV28 and TRBJ2-7, with a tentative D call TRBD1 (5 bases). Trimming took off 4 bases at V and 3 bases at J, with 10 bases between the two ends. Germline V gene lookup returns CDR1 MDHEN and CDR2 SYDVKM. The length of the CDR3 is 13 residues. CDR3 DNA: TGTGCCAGCAGTTATGACAGCCACTACGAGCAGTACTTC. It encodes CASSYDSHYEQYF.

The chain links TRBV2 to TRBJ1-2; D call uncertain. CDR3 length: 14 amino acids. Trimming left V 7 bases short and J 0 bases short, with 12 bases between. Germline CDR1 reads SNHLY; CDR2 reads FYNNEI. CDR3 region: CASTIVGANYGYTF. CDR3 nucleotides: TGTGCCAGCACCATCGTCGGAGCTAACTATGGCTACACCTTC.

The chain employs TRBV5-4 and TRBJ2-1; the D is unclear. Trimming shortened V by 4 bases and J by 1 base, and 3 bases separated the two germline ends. CDR1 and CDR2 (germline): SGHNT, YYREEE (reference sequence). This CDR3 is 12 amino acids long. The CDR3 nucleotides read TGTGCCAGCAGCCCTTCCTACAATGAGCAGTTCTTC. It yields the protein CASSPSYNEQFF. The complete variable domain, with remaining parts taken from reference TRBV5-4 and TRBJ2-1, reads ETGVTQSPTHLIKTRGQQVTLRCSSQSGHNTVSWYQQALGQGPQFIFQYYREEENGRGNFPPRFSGLQFPNYSSELNVNALELDDSALYLCASSPSYNEQFFGPGTRLTVL.